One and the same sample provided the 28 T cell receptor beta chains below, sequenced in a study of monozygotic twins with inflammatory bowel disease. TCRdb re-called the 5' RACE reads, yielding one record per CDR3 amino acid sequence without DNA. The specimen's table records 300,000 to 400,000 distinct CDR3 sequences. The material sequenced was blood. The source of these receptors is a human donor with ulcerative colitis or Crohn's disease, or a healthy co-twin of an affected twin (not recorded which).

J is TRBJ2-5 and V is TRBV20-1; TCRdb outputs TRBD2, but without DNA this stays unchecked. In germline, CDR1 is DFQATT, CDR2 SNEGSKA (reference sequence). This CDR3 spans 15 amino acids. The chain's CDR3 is CSARATSGYQETQYF.

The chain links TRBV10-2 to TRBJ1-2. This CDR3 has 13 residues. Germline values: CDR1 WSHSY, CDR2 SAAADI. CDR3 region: CASSESFYAGRTF.

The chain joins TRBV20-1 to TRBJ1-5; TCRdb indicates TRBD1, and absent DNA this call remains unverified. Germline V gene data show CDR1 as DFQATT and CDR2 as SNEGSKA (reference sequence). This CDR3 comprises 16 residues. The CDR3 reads CSARGGVQGWNQPQHF.

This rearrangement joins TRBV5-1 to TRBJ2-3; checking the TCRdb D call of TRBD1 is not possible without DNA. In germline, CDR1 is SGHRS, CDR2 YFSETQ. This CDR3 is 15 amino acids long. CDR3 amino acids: CATAGTAGSTDTQYF.

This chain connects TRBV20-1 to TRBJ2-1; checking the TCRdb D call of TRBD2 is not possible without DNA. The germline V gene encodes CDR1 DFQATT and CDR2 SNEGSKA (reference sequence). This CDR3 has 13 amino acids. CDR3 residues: CSAEGLGFSEQFF.

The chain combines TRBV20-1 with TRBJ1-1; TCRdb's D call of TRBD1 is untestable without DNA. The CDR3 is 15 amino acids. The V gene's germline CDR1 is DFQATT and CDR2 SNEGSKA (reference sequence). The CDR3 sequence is CSASRPGRQNTEAFF.

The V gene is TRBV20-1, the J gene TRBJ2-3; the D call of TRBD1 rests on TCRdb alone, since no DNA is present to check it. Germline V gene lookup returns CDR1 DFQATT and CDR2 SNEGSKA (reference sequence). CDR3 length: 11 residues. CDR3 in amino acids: CSASSPGPQYF.

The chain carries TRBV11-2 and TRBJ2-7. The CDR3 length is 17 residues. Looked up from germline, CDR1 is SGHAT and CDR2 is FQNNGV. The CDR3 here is CASSLDLGTLSSYEQYF.

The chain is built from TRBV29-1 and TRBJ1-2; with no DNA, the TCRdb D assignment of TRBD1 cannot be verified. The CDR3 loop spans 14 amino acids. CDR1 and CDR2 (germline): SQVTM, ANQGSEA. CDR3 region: CSVAPGQGIDGYTF.

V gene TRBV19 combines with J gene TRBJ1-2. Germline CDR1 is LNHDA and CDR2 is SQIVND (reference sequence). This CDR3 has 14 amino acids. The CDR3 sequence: CASSIAAGNYGYTF.

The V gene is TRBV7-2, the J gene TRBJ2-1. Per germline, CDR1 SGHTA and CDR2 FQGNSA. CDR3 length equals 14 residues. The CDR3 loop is CASTSGGSYNEQFF.

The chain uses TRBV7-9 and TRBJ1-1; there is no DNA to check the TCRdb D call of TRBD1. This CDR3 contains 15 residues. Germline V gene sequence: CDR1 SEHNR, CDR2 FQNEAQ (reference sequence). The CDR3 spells CASSFPAGLNTEAFF.

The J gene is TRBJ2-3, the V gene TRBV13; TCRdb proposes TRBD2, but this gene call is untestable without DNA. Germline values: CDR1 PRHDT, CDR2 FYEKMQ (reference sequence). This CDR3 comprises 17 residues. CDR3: CASSFVTSGFSTDTQYF.

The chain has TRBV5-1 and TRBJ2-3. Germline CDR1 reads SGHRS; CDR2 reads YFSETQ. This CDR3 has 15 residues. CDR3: CASSYSDGRLDTQYF.

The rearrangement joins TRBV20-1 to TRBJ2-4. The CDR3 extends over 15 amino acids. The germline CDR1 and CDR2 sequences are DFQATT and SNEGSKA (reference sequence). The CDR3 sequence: CSARVLGQAKNIQYF.

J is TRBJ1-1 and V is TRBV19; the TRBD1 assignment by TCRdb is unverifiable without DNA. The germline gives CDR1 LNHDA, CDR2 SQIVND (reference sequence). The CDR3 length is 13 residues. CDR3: CASSMRGNTEAFF.

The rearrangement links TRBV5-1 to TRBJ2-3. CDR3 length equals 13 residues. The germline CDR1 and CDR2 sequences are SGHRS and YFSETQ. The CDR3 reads CASSPISADTQYF.

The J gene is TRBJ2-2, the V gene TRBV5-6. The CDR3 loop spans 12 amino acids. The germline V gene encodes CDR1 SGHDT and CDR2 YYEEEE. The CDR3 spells CASSFVIGELFF. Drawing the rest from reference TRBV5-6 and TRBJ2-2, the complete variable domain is DAGVTQSPTHLIKTRGQQVTLRCSPKSGHDTVSWYQQALGQGPQFIFQYYEEEERQRGNFPDRFSGHQFPNYSSELNVNALLLGDSALYLCASSFVIGELFFGEGSRLTVL.

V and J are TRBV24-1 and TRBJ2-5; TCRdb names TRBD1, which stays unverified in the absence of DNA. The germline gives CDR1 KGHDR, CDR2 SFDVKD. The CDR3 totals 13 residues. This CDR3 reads CATSDWTGETQYF.

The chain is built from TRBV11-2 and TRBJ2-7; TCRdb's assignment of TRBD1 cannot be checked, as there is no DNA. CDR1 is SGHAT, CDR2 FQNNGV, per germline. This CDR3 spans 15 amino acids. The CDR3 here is CASCHPRGGVYEQYF.

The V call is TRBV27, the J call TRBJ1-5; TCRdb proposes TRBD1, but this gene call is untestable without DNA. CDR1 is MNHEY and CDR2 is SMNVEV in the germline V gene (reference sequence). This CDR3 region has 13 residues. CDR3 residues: CASSRDRGQPQHF.

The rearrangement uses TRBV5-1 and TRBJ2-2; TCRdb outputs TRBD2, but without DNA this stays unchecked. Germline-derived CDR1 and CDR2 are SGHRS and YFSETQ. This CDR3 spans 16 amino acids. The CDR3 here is CASSGTSGRYRGELFF.

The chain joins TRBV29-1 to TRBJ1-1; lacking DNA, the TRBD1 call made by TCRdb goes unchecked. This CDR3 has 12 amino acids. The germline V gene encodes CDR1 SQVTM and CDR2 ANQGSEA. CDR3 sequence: CSVDGQTPETFF.

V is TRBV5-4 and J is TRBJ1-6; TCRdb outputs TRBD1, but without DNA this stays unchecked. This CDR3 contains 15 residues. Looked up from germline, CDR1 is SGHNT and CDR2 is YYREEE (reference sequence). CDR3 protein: CASSLVTGVNSPLHF.

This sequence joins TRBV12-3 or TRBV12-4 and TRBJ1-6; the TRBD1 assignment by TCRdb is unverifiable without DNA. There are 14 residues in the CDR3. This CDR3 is CASSSTGGNSPLHF.

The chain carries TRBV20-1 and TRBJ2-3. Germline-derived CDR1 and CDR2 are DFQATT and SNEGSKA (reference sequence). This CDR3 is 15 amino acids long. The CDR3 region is CSARDRAGDTDTQYF.

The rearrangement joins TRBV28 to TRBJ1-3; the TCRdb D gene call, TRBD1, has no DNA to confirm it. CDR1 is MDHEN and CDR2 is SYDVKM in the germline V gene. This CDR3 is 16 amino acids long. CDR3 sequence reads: CASSLTSPPTGNTIYF.

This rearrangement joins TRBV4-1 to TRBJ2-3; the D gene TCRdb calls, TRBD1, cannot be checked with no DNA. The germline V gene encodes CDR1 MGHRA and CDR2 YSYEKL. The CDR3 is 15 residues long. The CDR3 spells CASSSPRDRADTQYF.